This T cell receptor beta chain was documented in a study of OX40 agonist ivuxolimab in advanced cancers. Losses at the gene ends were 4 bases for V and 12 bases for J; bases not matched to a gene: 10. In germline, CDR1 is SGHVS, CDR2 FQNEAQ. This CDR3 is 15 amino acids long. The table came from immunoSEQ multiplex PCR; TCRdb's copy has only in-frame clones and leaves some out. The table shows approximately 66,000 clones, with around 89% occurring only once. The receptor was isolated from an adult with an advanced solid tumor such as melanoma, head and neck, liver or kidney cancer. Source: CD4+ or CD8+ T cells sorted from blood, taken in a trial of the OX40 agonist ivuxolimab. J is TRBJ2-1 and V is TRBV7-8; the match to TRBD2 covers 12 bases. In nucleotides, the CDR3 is TGTGCCAGCAGCTCGACTAGCGGGGGACCGCAGGGGCAGTTCTTC. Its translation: CASSSTSGGPQGQFF.